The entry that follows covers one T cell receptor beta chain sequence. The data belong to a study of blood T cell repertoires in COVID-19. Original processing methods: By means of reference gene primer amplification, nucleated cell counts were estimated. The table came from immunoSEQ multiplex PCR; TCRdb's copy has only in-frame clones and leaves some out. The D gene and trimming were derived from the DNA, and the V and J assignments and clone size from that table. The sample carries tens of thousands of clones, roughly 86% recorded once. This CDR3 has 16 residues. From germline, CDR1 is SGHTA and CDR2 FQGNSA. The V and J ends lost 5 bases and 2 bases, in that order; junction bases with no gene match: 10.

The source is a man over 45 with active COVID-19. The gene calls are TRBV7-2 and TRBJ2-3, with 7 nucleotides matching TRBD2. Sequences were obtained from peripheral blood. CDR3 protein: CASSPGLLAVTDTQYF. As DNA, the CDR3 is TGTGCCAGCAGCCCAGGGTTGCTAGCGGTCACAGATACGCAGTATTTT.